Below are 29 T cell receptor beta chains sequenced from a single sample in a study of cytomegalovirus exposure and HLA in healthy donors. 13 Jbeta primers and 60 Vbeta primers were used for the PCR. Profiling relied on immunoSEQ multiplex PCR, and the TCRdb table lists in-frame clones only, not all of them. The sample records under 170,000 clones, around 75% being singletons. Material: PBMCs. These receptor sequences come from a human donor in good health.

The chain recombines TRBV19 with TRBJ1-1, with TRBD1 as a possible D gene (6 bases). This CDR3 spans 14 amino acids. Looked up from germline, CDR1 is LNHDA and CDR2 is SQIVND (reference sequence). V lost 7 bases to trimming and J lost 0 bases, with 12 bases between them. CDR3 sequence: CASILQGMNTEAFF. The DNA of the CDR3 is TGTGCCAGTATCCTACAGGGCATGAACACTGAAGCTTTCTTT.

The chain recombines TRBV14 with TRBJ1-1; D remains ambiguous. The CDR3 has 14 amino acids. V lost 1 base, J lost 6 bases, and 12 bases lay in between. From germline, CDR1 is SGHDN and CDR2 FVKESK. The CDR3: CASSQVEGKAEAFF. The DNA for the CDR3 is TGTGCCAGCAGCCAAGTAGAGGGCAAGGCTGAAGCTTTCTTT. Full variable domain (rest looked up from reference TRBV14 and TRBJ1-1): EAGVTQFPSHSVIEKGQTVTLRCDPISGHDNLYWYRRVMGKEIKFLLHFVKESKQDESGMPNNRFLAERTGGTYSTLKVQPAELEDSGVYFCASSQVEGKAEAFFGQGTRLTVV.

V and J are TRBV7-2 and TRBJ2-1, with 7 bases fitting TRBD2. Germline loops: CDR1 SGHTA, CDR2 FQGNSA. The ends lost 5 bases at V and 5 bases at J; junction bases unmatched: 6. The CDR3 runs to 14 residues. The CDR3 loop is CASSTYSGNNEQFF. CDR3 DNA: TGTGCCAGCAGCACATACAGCGGGAACAATGAGCAGTTCTTC.

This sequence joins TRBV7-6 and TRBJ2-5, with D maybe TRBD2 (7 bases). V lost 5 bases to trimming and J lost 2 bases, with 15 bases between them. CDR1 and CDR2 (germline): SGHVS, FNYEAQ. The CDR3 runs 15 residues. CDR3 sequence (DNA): TGTGCCAGCAGCATTTTAGGGGGGGTTCAAGAGACCCAGTACTTC. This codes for CASSILGGVQETQYF. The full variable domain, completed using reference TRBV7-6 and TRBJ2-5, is GAGVSQSPRYKVTKRGQDVALRCDPISGHVSLYWYRQALGQGPEFLTYFNYEAQQDKSGLPNDRFSAERPEGSISTLTIQRTEQRDSAMYRCASSILGGVQETQYFGPGTRLLVL.

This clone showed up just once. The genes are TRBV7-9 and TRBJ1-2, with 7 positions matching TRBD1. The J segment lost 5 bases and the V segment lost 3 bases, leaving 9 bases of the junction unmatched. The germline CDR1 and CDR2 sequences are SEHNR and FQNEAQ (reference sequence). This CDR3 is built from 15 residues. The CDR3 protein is CASSLTGTDSYGYTF. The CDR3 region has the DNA TGTGCCAGCAGCTTGACCGGGACAGACTCGTATGGCTACACCTTC.

In DNA form, the CDR3 reads TGTGCCAGCAGCCAGATGGGCAACTATCAGCCCCAGCATTTT. Residues: CASSQMGNYQPQHF. The chain couples TRBV27 to TRBJ1-5; D ambiguous. This CDR3 is 14 amino acids long. V was trimmed by 6 bases and J by 5 bases, leaving 14 bases between them. Germline V gene data show CDR1 as MNHEY and CDR2 as SMNVEV (reference sequence).

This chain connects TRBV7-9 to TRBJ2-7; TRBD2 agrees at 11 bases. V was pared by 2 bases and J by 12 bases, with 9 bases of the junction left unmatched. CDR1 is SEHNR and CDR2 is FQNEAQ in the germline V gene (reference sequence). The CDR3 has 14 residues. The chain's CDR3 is CASSLLELAGETYF. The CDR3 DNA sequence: TGTGCCAGCAGCTTATTAGAACTAGCGGGGGAGACGTACTTC. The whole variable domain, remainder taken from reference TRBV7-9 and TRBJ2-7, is DTGVSQNPRHKITKRGQNVTFRCDPISEHNRLYWYRQTLGQGPEFLTYFQNEAQLEKSRLLSDRFSAERPKGSFSTLEIQRTEQGDSAMYLCASSLLELAGETYFGPGTRLTVT.

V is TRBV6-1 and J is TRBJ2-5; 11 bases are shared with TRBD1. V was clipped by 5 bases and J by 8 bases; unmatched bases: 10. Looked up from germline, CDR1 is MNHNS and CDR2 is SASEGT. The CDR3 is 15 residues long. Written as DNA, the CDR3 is TGTGCCAGCAGTATAGGGGACAGGGGGAGAACAACCCAGTACTTC. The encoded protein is CASSIGDRGRTTQYF.

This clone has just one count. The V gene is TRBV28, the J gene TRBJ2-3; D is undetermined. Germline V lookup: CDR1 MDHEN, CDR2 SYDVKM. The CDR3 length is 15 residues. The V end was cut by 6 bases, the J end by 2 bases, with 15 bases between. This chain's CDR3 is CASRPSPLLTDTQYF. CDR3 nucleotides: TGTGCCAGCAGGCCCTCCCCCTTACTCACAGATACGCAGTATTTT.

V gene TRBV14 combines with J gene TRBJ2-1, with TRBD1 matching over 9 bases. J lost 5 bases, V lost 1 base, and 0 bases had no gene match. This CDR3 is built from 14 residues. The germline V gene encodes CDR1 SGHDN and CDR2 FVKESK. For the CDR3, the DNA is TGTGCCAGCAGCCAAGGACAGGGGGACAATGAGCAGTTCTTC. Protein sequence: CASSQGQGDNEQFF.

DNA for the CDR3: TGCGCCAGCAGCCTGCCGGGGGAGAGGAACTACAATGAGCAGTTCTTC. The encoded protein is CASSLPGERNYNEQFF. This chain joins TRBV4-3 and TRBJ2-1; D perhaps matches TRBD2 (6 bases). The V and J ends lost 4 bases and 3 bases respectively, with 16 bases between them. Germline CDR1 LGHNA, CDR2 YSLEER. The CDR3 is 16 residues long.

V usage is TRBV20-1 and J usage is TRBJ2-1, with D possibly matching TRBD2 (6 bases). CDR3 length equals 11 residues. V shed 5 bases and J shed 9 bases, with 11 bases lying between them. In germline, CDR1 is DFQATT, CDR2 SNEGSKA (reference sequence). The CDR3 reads CSAPGDFEQFF. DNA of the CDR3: TGCAGTGCTCCCGGGGACTTTGAGCAGTTCTTC.

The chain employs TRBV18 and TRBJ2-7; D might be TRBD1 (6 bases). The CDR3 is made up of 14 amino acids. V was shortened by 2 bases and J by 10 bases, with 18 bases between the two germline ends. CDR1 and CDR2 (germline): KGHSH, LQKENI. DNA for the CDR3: TGTGCCAGCTCACCAGAGCCAGGGGACCCCCCACAGTACTTC. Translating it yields CASSPEPGDPPQYF.

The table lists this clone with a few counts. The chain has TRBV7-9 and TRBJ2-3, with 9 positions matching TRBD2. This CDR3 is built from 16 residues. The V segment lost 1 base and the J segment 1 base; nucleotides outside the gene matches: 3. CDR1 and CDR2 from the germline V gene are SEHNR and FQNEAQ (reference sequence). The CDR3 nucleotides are TGTGCCAGCAGCTTAGGAGAGCGGGGGGGCACAGATACGCAGTATTTT. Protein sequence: CASSLGERGGTDTQYF.

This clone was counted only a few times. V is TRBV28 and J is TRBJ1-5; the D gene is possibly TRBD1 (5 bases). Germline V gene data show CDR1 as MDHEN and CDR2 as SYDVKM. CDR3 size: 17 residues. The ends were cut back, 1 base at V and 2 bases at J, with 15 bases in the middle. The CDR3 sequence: CASSLFVGAGGNQPQHF. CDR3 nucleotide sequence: TGTGCCAGCAGTTTATTTGTAGGGGCCGGAGGCAATCAGCCCCAGCATTTT.

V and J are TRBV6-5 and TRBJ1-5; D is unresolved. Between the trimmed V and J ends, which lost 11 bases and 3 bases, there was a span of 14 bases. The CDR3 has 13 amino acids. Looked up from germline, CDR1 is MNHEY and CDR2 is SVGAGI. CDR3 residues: CASRSKLNQPQHF. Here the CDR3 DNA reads TGTGCCTCTCGATCCAAACTCAATCAGCCCCAGCATTTT.

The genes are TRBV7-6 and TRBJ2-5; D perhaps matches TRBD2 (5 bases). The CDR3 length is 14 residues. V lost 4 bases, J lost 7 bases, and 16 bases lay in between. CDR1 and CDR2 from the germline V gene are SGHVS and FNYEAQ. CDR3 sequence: CASSSTIDEGTQYF. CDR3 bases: TGTGCCAGCAGCTCAACCATAGATGAGGGGACCCAGTACTTC. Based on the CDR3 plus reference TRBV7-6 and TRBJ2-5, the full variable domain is GAGVSQSPRYKVTKRGQDVALRCDPISGHVSLYWYRQALGQGPEFLTYFNYEAQQDKSGLPNDRFSAERPEGSISTLTIQRTEQRDSAMYRCASSSTIDEGTQYFGPGTRLLVL.

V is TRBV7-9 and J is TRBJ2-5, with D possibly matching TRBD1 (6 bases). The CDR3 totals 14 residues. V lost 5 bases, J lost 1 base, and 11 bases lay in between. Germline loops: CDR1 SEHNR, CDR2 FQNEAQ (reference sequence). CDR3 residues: CASSPGQIQETQYF. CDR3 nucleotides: TGTGCCAGCAGCCCCGGACAGATCCAAGAGACCCAGTACTTC.

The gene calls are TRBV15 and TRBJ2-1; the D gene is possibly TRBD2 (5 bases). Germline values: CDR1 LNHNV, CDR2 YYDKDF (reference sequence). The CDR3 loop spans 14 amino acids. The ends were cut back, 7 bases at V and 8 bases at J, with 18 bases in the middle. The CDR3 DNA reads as TGTGCCACCACGGTCACTAGGGCTGCTGATGAGCAGTTCTTC. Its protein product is CATTVTRAADEQFF.

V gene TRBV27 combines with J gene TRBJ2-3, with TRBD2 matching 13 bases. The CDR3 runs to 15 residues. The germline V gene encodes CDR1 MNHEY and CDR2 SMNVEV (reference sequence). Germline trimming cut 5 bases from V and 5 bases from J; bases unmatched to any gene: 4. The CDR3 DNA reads TGTGCCAGCAGTCCGGGGACTAGCGGGAAAGATACGCAGTATTTT. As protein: CASSPGTSGKDTQYF.

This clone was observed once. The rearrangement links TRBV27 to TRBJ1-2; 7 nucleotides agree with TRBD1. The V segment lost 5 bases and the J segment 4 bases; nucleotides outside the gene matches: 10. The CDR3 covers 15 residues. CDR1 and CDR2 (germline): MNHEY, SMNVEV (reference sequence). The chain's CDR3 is CASSQSTGSGYGYTF. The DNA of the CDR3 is TGTGCCAGCAGTCAATCGACAGGGTCTGGCTATGGCTACACCTTC.

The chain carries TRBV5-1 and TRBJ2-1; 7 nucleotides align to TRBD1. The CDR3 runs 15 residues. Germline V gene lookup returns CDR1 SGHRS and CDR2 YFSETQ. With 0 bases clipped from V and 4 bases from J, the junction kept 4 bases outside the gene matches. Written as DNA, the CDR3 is TGCGCCAGCAGCTTGGGGACAGGCACATACAATGAGCAGTTCTTC. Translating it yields CASSLGTGTYNEQFF.

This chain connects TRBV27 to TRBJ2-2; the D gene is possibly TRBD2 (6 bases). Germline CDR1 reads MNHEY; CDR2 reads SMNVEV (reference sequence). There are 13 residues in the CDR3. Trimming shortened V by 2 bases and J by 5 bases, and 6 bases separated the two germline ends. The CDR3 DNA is TGTGCCAGCAGTTTAGCGGGGACCGGGGAGCTGTTTTTT. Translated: CASSLAGTGELFF.

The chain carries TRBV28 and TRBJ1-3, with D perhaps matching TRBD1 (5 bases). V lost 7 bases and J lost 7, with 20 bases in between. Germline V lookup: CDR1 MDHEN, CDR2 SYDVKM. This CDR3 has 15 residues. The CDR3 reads CASNERGLVANTIYF. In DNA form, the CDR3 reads TGTGCCAGCAACGAGCGGGGACTCGTTGCGAACACCATATATTTT.

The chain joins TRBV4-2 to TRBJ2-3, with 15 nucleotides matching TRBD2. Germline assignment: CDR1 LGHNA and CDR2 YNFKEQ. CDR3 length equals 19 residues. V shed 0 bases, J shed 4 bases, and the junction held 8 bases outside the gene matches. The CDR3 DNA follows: TGTGCCAGCAGCCAAGATCTTGTGAGGACTAGCGGGAGGGCAGATACGCAGTATTTT. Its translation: CASSQDLVRTSGRADTQYF.

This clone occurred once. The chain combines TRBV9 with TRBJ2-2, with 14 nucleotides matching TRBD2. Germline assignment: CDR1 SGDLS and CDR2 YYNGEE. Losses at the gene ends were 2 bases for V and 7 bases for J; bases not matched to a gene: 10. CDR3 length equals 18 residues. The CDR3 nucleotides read TGTGCCAGCAGCGTCCTACCGGGACTAGCGGGAGCCGGCGGGGAGCTGTTTTTT. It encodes CASSVLPGLAGAGGELFF.

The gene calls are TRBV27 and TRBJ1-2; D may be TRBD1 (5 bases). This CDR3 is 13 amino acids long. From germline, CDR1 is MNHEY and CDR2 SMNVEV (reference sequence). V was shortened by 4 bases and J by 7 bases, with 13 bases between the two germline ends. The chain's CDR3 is CASSWARAGGYTF. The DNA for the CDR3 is TGTGCCAGCAGTTGGGCCAGGGCAGGTGGCTACACCTTC.

The CDR3: CASRKQGHEQFF. CDR3 bases: TGTGCCAGCAGGAAACAGGGACATGAGCAGTTCTTC. The rearrangement joins TRBV25-1 to TRBJ2-1; D might be TRBD1 (6 bases). Germline CDR1 reads MGHDK; CDR2 reads SYGVNS. V dropped 6 bases and J dropped 8 bases, with 11 bases sitting between them. There are 12 residues in the CDR3.

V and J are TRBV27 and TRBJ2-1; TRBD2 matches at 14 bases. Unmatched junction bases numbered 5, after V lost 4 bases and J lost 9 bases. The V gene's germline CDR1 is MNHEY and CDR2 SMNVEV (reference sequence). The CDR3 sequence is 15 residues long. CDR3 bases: TGTGCCAGCAGTTCGGGACTAGCGGGAGCCCGTGAGCAGTTCTTC. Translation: CASSSGLAGAREQFF.